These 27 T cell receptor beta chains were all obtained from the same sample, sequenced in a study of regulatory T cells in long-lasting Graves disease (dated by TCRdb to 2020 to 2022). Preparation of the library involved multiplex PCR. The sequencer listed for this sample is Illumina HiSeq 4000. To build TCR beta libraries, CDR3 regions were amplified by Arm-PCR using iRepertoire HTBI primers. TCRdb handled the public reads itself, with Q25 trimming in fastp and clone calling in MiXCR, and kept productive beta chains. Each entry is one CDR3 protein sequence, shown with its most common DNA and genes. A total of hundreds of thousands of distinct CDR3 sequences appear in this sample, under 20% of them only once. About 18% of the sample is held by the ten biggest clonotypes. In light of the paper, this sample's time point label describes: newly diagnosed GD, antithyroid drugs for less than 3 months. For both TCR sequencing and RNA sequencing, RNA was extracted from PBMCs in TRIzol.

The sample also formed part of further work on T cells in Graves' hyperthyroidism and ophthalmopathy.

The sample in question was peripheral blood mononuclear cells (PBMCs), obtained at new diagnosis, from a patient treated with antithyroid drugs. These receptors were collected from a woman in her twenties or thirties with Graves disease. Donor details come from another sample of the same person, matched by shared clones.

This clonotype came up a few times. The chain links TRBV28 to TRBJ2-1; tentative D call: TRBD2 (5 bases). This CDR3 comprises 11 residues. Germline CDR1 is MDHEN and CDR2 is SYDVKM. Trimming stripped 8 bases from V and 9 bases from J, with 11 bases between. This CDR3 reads CASLSGPEQFF. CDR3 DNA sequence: TGTGCCAGCCTAAGCGGCCCTGAGCAGTTCTTC. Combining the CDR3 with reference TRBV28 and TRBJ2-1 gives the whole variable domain DVKVTQSSRYLVKRTGEKVFLECVQDMDHENMFWYRQDPGLGLRLIYFSYDVKMKEKGDIPEGYSVSREKKERFSLILESASTNQTSMYLCASLSGPEQFFGPGTRLTVL.

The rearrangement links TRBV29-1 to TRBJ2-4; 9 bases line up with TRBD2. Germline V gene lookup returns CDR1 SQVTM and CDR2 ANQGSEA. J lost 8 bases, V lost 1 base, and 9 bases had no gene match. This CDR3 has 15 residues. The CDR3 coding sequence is TGCAGCGTTGAAGGGCGGGGGGGTGGAGGGGACATTCAGTACTTC. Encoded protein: CSVEGRGGGGDIQYF.

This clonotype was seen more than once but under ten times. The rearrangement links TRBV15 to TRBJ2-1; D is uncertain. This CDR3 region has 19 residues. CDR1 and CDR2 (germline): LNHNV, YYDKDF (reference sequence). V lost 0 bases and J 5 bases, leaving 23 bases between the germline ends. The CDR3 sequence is CATSRDSWPFYNIDNEQFF. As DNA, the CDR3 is TGTGCCACCAGCAGAGACAGTTGGCCGTTCTACAATATCGACAATGAGCAGTTCTTC. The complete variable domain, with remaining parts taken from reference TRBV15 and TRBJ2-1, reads DAMVIQNPRYQVTQFGKPVTLSCSQTLNHNVMYWYQQKSSQAPKLLFHYYDKDFNNEADTPDNFQSRRPNTSFCFLDIRSPGLGDTAMYLCATSRDSWPFYNIDNEQFFGPGTRLTVL.

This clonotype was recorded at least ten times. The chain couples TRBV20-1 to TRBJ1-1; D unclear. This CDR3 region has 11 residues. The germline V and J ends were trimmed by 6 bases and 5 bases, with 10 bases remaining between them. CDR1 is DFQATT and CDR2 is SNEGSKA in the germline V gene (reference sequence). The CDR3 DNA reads TGCAGTGCCAAATTGGTGACTGAAGCTTTCTTT. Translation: CSAKLVTEAFF.

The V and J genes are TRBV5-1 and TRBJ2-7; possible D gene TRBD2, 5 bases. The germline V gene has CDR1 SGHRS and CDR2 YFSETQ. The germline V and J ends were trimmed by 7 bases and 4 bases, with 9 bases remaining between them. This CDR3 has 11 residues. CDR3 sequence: CASGSGYEQYF. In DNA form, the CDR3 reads TGCGCCAGCGGGAGTGGGTACGAGCAGTACTTC.

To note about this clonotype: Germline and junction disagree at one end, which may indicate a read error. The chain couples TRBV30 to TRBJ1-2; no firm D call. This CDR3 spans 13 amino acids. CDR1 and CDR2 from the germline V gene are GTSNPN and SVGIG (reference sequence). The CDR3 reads CAWNLRVTYGHTF. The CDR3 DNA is TGTGCCTGGAATTTAAGGGTTACCTATGGCCACACCTTC.

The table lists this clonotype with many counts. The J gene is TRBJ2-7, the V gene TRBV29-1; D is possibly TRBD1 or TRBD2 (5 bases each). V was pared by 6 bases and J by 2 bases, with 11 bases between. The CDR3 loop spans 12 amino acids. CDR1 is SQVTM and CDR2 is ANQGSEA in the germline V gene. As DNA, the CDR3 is TGCAGCGTCGCCGGGACGACCTACGAGCAGTACTTC. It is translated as CSVAGTTYEQYF.

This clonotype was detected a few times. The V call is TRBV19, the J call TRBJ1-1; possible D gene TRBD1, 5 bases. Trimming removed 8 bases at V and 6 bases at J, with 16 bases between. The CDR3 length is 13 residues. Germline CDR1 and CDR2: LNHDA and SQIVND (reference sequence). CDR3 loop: CASFSGKGAEAFF. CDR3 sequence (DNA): TGTGCCAGTTTCTCAGGGAAGGGTGCTGAAGCTTTCTTT. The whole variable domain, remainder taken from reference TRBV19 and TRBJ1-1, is DGGITQSPKYLFRKEGQNVTLSCEQNLNHDAMYWYRQDPGQGLRLIYYSQIVNDFQKGDIAEGYSVSREKKESFPLTVTSAQKNPTAFYLCASFSGKGAEAFFGQGTRLTVV.

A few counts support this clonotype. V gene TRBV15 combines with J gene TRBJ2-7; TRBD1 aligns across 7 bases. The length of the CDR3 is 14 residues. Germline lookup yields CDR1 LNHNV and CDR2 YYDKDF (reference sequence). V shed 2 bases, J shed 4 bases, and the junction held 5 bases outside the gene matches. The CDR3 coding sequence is TGTGCCACCAGCAGACGACAGGGCGGGTACGAGCAGTACTTC. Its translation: CATSRRQGGYEQYF.

In nucleotides, the CDR3 is TGTGCCTGGAGTCCACTAGCGGGAGGGGGCTATGGGGCTAACAATGAGCAGTTCTTC. Amino acid sequence: CAWSPLAGGGYGANNEQFF. This chain connects TRBV30 to TRBJ2-1; 13 positions match TRBD2. CDR3 length: 19 amino acids. The germline CDR1 and CDR2 sequences are GTSNPN and SVGIG (reference sequence). Trimming at V came to 2 bases and at J to 5 bases, leaving 15 bases not matched to a gene.

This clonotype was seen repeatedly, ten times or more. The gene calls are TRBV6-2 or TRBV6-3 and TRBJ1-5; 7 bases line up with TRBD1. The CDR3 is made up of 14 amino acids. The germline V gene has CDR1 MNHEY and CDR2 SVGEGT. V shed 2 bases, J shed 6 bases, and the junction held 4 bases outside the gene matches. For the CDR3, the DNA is TGTGCCAGCAGTTACGACAGGGTCGGTCAGCCCCAGCATTTT. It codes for CASSYDRVGQPQHF.

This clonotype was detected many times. The DNA for the CDR3 is TGTGCCAGCAGTGTTACAGGGAGTCGCAATCAGCCCCAGCATTTT. Its protein product is CASSVTGSRNQPQHF. The genes are TRBV28 and TRBJ1-5, with D possibly being TRBD1 (6 bases). In germline, CDR1 is MDHEN, CDR2 SYDVKM. The germline V and J ends were trimmed by 5 bases and 2 bases, with 13 bases remaining between them. The CDR3 runs to 15 residues.

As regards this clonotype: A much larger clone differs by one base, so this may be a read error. CDR3 residues: CASSRGVQETQSF. CDR3 DNA: TGTGCCAGCAGCCGGGGAGTCCAAGAGACCCAGTCCTTC. V gene TRBV7-9 combines with J gene TRBJ2-5, with D possibly matching TRBD2 (5 bases). CDR3 length: 13 residues. CDR1 is SEHNR and CDR2 is FQNEAQ in the germline V gene (reference sequence).

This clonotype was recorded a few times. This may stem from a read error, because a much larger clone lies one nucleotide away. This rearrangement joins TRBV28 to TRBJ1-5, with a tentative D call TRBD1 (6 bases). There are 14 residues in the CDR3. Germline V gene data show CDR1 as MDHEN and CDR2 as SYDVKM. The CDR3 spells CTSSLRQVYQPQHF. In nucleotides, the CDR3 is TGTACCAGCAGTTTGAGACAGGTTTATCAGCCCCAGCATTTT.

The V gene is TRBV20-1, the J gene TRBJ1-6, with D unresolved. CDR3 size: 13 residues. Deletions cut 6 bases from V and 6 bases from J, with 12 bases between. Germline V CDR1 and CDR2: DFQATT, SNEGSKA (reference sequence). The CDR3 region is CSASTVTNSPLHF. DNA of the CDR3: TGCAGTGCAAGTACAGTTACTAATTCACCCCTCCACTTT.

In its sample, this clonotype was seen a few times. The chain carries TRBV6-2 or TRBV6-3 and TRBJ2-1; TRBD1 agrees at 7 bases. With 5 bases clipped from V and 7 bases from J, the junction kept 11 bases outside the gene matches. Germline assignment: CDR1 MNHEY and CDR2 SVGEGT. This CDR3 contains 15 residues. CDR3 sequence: CASSRLVRGRNEQFF. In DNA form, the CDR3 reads TGTGCCAGCAGTCGCCTTGTGAGGGGGCGAAATGAGCAGTTCTTC.

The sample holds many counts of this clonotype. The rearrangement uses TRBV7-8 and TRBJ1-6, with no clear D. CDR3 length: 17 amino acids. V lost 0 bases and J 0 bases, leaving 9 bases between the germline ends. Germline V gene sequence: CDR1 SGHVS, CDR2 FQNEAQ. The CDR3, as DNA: TGTGCCAGCAGCTTAGCTGCCAGAAGCTCCTATAATTCACCCCTCCACTTT. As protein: CASSLAARSSYNSPLHF.

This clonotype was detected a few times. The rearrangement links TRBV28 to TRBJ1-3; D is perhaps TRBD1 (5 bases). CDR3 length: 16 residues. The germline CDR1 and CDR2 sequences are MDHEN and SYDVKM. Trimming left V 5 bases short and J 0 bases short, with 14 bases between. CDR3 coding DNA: TGTGCCAGCAGTGCCGGGACCGTCTACTCTGGAAACACCATATATTTT. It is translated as CASSAGTVYSGNTIYF. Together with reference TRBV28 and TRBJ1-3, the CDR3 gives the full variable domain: DVKVTQSSRYLVKRTGEKVFLECVQDMDHENMFWYRQDPGLGLRLIYFSYDVKMKEKGDIPEGYSVSREKKERFSLILESASTNQTSMYLCASSAGTVYSGNTIYFGEGSWLTVV.

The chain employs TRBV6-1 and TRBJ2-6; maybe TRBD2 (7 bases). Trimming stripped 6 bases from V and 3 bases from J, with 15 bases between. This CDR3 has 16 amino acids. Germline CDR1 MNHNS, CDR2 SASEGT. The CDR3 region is CASRWGGAGGANVLTF. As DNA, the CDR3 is TGTGCCAGCAGGTGGGGGGGGGCTGGTGGGGCCAACGTCCTGACTTTC.

CDR3 nucleotides: TGTGCCAGCAGTTACGCCGGCGGCGAAGCTTTCTTT. Translating it yields CASSYAGGEAFF. V and J are TRBV6-5 and TRBJ1-1; D is ambiguous. The CDR3 length is 12 residues. Trimming left V 2 bases short and J 8 bases short, with 9 bases between. The germline CDR1 and CDR2 sequences are MNHEY and SVGAGI.

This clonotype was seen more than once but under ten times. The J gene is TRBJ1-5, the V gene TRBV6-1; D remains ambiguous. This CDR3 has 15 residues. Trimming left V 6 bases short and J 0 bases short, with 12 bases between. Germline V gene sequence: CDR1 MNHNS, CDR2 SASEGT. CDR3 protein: CASRTAQISNQPQHF. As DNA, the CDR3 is TGTGCCAGCAGGACCGCCCAGATTAGCAATCAGCCCCAGCATTTT.

CDR3 residues: CASRLRGSNYGYTF. In DNA form, the CDR3 reads TGTGCCAGCAGGTTGAGGGGGTCTAACTATGGCTACACCTTC. This chain links TRBV6-2 or TRBV6-3 with TRBJ1-2, with D possibly being TRBD1 (6 bases). Trimming took 6 bases from V and 0 from J, leaving 11 bases between them. From germline, CDR1 is MNHEY and CDR2 SVGEGT. The CDR3 has 14 amino acids.

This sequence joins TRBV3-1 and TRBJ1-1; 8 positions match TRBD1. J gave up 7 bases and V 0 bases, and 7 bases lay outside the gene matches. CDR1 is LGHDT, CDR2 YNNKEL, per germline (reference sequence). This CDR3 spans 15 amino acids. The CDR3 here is CASSQDGGRGHEAFF. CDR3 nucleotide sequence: TGTGCCAGCAGCCAAGATGGGGGCAGGGGGCATGAAGCTTTCTTT.

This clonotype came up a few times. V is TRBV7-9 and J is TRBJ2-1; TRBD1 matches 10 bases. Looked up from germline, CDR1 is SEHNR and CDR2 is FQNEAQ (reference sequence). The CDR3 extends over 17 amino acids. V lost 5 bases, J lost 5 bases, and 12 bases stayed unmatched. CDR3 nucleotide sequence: TGTGCCAGCAGCCCTAGGCGGGGACAGGGGATCGACAATGAGCAGTTCTTC. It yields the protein CASSPRRGQGIDNEQFF. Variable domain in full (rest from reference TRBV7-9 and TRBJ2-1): DTGVSQNPRHKITKRGQNVTFRCDPISEHNRLYWYRQTLGQGPEFLTYFQNEAQLEKSRLLSDRFSAERPKGSFSTLEIQRTEQGDSAMYLCASSPRRGQGIDNEQFFGPGTRLTVL.

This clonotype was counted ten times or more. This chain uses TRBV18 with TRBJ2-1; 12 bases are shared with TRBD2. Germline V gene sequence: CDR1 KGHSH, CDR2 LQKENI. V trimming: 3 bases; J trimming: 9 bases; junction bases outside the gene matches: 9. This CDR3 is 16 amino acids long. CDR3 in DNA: TGTGCCAGCTCACCGCAGACTAGCGGGAGTACAAGTGAGCAGTTCTTC. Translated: CASSPQTSGSTSEQFF.

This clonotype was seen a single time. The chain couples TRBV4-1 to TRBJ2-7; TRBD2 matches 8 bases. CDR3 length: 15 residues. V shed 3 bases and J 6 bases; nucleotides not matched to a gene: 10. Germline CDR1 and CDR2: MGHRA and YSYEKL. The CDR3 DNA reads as TGCGCCAGCAGCCAGCCGGGACTAGGGAACCTCGAGCAGTACTTC. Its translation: CASSQPGLGNLEQYF.

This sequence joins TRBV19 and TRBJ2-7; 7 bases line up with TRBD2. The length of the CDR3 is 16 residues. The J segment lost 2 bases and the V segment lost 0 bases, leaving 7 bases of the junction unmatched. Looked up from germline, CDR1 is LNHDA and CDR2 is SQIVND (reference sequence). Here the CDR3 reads CASSIDPGGSTYEQYF. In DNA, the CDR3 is TGTGCCAGTAGTATAGATCCCGGCGGGAGTACCTACGAGCAGTACTTC.